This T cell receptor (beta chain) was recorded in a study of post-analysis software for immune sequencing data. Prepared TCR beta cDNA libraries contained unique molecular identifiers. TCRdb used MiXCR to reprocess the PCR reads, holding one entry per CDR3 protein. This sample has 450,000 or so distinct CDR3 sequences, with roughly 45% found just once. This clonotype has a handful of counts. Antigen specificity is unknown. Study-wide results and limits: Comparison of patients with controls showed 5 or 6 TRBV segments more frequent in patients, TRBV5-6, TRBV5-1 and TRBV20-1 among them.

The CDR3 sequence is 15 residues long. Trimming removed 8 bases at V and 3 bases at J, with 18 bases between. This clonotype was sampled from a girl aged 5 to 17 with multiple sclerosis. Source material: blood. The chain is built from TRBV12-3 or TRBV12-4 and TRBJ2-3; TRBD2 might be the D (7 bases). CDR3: CASWGASGVTDTQYF. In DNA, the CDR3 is TGTGCCAGCTGGGGGGCTAGCGGAGTGACAGATACGCAGTATTTT.